These 18 T cell receptor beta chains came from one sample sequenced in a study of esophageal squamous cell carcinoma under preoperative chemotherapy. TCRdb ran MiXCR on the PCR reads and lists one entry per CDR3 protein. The sample contains 30,000 or so distinct CDR3 sequences, around 49% of which appear only once. Time point specified: after preoperative PTX-NDP chemotherapy. Specimen collection occurred from a patient given preoperative chemotherapy. The receptors were sampled from a human donor with esophageal squamous cell carcinoma. The donor label of this sample is uncertain.

This clonotype was recorded at least ten times. V gene TRBV6-5 combines with J gene TRBJ2-7; TRBD2 is a possible D gene (5 bases). This CDR3 region has 14 residues. Looked up from germline, CDR1 is MNHEY and CDR2 is SVGAGI. V lost 0 bases to trimming and J lost 6 bases, with 12 bases between them. CDR3 bases: TGTGCCAGCAGTTACTCAGCAGGAGGCGGCGAGCAGTACTTC. It is translated as CASSYSAGGGEQYF.

This clonotype was recorded only once. The CDR3 spells CAGLGGRAQEIQYF. The CDR3 nucleotides read TGTGCGGGGCTCGGCGGTCGTGCCCAAGAGATCCAGTACTTC. The V and J genes are TRBV7-2 and TRBJ2-4, with a tentative D call TRBD1 (5 bases). CDR3 length equals 14 residues. Germline V gene lookup returns CDR1 SGHTA and CDR2 FQGNSA. Together with reference TRBV7-2 and TRBJ2-4, the CDR3 gives the full variable domain: GAGVSQSPSNKVTEKGKDVELRCDPISGHTALYWYRQSLGQGLEFLIYFQGNSAPDKSGLPSDRFSAERTGGSVSTLTIQRTQQEDSAVYLCAGLGGRAQEIQYFGAGTRLSVL.

This sequence joins TRBV5-1 and TRBJ2-6; no definite D call. Looked up from germline, CDR1 is SGHRS and CDR2 is YFSETQ. This CDR3 has 14 residues. V was shortened by 4 bases and J by 2 bases, with 7 bases between the two germline ends. CDR3 sequence: CASSDNTGANVLTF. CDR3 coding DNA: TGCGCCAGCAGCGACAATACTGGGGCCAACGTCCTGACTTTC.

The chain carries TRBV30 and TRBJ2-5, with TRBD2 matching 8 bases. The CDR3 covers 14 residues. Germline-derived CDR1 and CDR2 are GTSNPN and SVGIG (reference sequence). J lost 4 bases, V lost 3 bases, and 7 bases had no gene match. The CDR3 coding sequence is TGTGCCTGGAGCGGGGGGGCGAATGGAGAGACCCAGTACTTC. It encodes CAWSGGANGETQYF.

For this clonotype: Germline and junction disagree at one end, which may indicate a read error. The chain carries TRBV11-2 and TRBJ2-3; D is perhaps TRBD2 (7 bases). The CDR3 has 14 amino acids. Per the germline V gene, CDR1 is SGHAT and CDR2 is FQNNGV. The CDR3 DNA reads TGTGCGAGCAGCTGGGGGGGGGACCAGGGGACCCAGTATTTT. It encodes CASSWGGDQGTQYF.

A word on this clonotype: An end of the junction does not agree with germline; a read error may underlie this. The V call is TRBV7-2, the J call TRBJ2-3; the D gene is possibly TRBD2 (7 bases). Germline V gene data show CDR1 as SGHTA and CDR2 as FQGNSA. The CDR3 sequence is 16 residues long. The DNA for the CDR3 is TGTGCCAGCAGGGGGCTAGGGGGGGTTGTCACAGATACGCAGTATTTC. This sequence encodes CASRGLGGVVTDTQYF.

This clonotype has a handful of counts. The chain employs TRBV6-2 or TRBV6-3 and TRBJ2-1; 13 nucleotides agree with TRBD2. TRBJ2-7 matches the DNA end more closely, so the J call is doubtful. This CDR3 has 15 residues. Germline CDR1 and CDR2: MNHEY and SVGEGT. DNA of the CDR3: TGTGCCAGCAGTCGTACTAGCGGGGGGGTGAATGAGCAGTACTTC. This translates into CASSRTSGGVNEQYF.

This clonotype was recorded once. Compared with germline, one end of the junction differs, possibly owing to a read error. This chain joins TRBV12-3 or TRBV12-4 and TRBJ2-3; the D gene is possibly TRBD2 (6 bases). The CDR3 consists of 14 residues. In DNA form, the CDR3 reads TGTGCGGGGAGGTGGGGAGGACGACAAGATACCCAGTATTTC. It is translated as CAGRWGGRQDTQYF.

As to this clonotype: One end of the junction is discordant with germline, which a read error may explain. This chain uses TRBV12-3 or TRBV12-4 with TRBJ2-3, with D maybe TRBD2 (7 bases). The CDR3 contains 16 residues. The CDR3 coding sequence is TGTGCCAGCAGTGGGGCTAGGGGGGGGGCCACAGATACCCAGTATTTC. It translates to CASSGARGGATDTQYF.

This clonotype is medium-sized (0.01 to 0.1%) by share. J is TRBJ2-1 and V is TRBV12-3 or TRBV12-4; 12 nucleotides align to TRBD2. This CDR3 is 15 amino acids long. The trim removed 11 bases at V and 5 bases at J, leaving 10 bases unmatched. Here the CDR3 DNA reads TGTGCCTCCCTTGCTAGCGGGGGGGGGAACAATGAGCAGTTCTTC. Protein: CASLASGGGNNEQFF.

The V gene is TRBV12-3 or TRBV12-4, the J gene TRBJ2-5; tentative D call: TRBD1 (6 bases). With 3 bases removed from V and 11 bases from J, the gap between germline ends came to 16 bases. This CDR3 contains 13 residues. The DNA for the CDR3 is TGTGCCAGCAGTTTGGCCCAGGGGCATGAGCAGTACTTC. This gives the protein CASSLAQGHEQYF.

This clonotype was picked up many times. The DNA of the CDR3 is TGTGCCAGCAGTTTGACCGGGGCCGGGGAGCTGTTTTTT. It yields the protein CASSLTGAGELFF. The rearrangement joins TRBV27 to TRBJ2-2, with TRBD2 as a possible D gene (5 bases). CDR3 length: 13 amino acids. Germline V gene data show CDR1 as MNHEY and CDR2 as SMNVEV (reference sequence). V gave up 3 bases and J gave up 6 bases, with 8 bases separating them.

This clonotype was recorded at least ten times. The gene calls are TRBV6-1 and TRBJ2-3; unclear D gene. V lost 6 bases and J lost 6, with 16 bases in between. This CDR3 contains 14 residues. Looked up from germline, CDR1 is MNHNS and CDR2 is SASEGT. The CDR3: CASRPGSFADTQYF. CDR3 coding DNA: TGTGCCAGCAGACCCGGGTCCTTCGCGGATACGCAGTATTTT.

On this clonotype: Mismatch with germline at one junction end may stem from a read error. The chain employs TRBV7-2 and TRBJ2-3; 8 positions match TRBD1. CDR3 length equals 15 residues. Germline-derived CDR1 and CDR2 are SGHTA and FQGNSA. This chain's CDR3 is CARGQGAGGLETQYF. CDR3 DNA sequence: TGTGCCAGGGGGCAAGGGGCAGGGGGCCTGGAGACGCAGTATTTC.

The sample holds one count of this clonotype. This chain joins TRBV7-3 and TRBJ2-4; weak D call: TRBD2 (6 bases). Germline-derived CDR1 and CDR2 are SGHTA and FQGTGA. CDR3 length equals 17 residues. V gave up 5 bases and J gave up 12 bases, with 29 bases separating them. The CDR3 loop reads CASSRVTRRWAANTQYF. CDR3 nucleotides: TGTGCCAGCAGCCGAGTGACTAGGCGGTGGGCCGCAAATACTCAGTACTTC. The entire variable domain, with the rest obtained from reference TRBV7-3 and TRBJ2-4, is as follows: GAGVSQTPSNKVTEKGKYVELRCDPISGHTALYWYRQSLGQGPEFLIYFQGTGAADDSGLPNDRFFAVRPEGSVSTLKIQRTERGDSAVYLCASSRVTRRWAANTQYFGAGTRLSVL.

The J gene is TRBJ1-5, the V gene TRBV6-2 or TRBV6-3; D ambiguous. Germline CDR1 and CDR2: MNHEY and SVGEGT. V was shortened by 4 bases and J by 4 bases, with 20 bases between the two germline ends. The CDR3 runs to 17 residues. CDR3 residues: CASSSLSLGGSNQPQHF. The CDR3 nucleotides read TGTGCCAGCAGTTCTTTATCGTTGGGAGGGAGTAATCAGCCCCAGCATTTT.

The V call is TRBV7-2, the J call TRBJ2-5; D perhaps matches TRBD2 (5 bases). The CDR3 covers 18 residues. In germline, CDR1 is SGHTA, CDR2 FQGNSA. V was shortened by 1 base and J by 0 bases, with 18 bases between the two germline ends. The CDR3 DNA sequence: TGTGCCAGCAGCTTAGAGGGCACCGAGGGCCGTGACCAAGAGACCCAGTACTTC. Protein: CASSLEGTEGRDQETQYF.

The rearrangement uses TRBV7-2 and TRBJ2-5, with TRBD2 matching over 12 bases. The assigned J gene may be wrong: the sequence end matches TRBJ2-7 better. Germline CDR1 SGHTA, CDR2 FQGNSA. The CDR3 loop spans 15 amino acids. CDR3 nucleotide sequence: TGTGCCAGCAGCCCGACTAGCGGGAGAGGGGACGAGCAGTACTTC. It encodes CASSPTSGRGDEQYF.